This TCR beta chain was recovered during a study of response to subunit inactivated influenza vaccine. Study-wide points: Few new T cells, the authors suggested, are recruited by each seasonal influenza vaccination.

Remarks on this clonotype: Its specificity is not known.

A single record per CDR3 protein comes from TCRdb applying MiXCR to the RT-PCR reads. The data show about 530,000 distinct CDR3 sequences, with approximately 12% seen just once and roughly 10% held by the top ten. V lost 3 bases, J lost 6 bases, and 15 bases lay in between. This CDR3 has 13 residues. Per germline, CDR1 DFQATT and CDR2 SNEGSKA (reference sequence). The chain carries TRBV20-1 and TRBJ2-7; TRBD1 or TRBD2 may be the D gene (6 bases each). This material consisted of PBMCs from blood, taken on the day of vaccination. The TCR comes from a man in his fifties who received an inactivated influenza vaccine. The CDR3 spells CSASLTGRGEQYF. Here the CDR3 DNA reads TGCAGTGCTAGTCTTACAGGGCGGGGCGAGCAGTACTTC.